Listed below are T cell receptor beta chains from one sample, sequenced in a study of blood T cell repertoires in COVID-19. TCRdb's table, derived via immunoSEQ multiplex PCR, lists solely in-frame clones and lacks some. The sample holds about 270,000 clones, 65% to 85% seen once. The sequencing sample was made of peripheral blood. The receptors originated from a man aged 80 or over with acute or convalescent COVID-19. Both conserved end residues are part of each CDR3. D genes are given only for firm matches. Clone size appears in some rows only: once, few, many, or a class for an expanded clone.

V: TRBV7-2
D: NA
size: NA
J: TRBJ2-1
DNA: TGTGCCAGCAGCTGGCGAAGACAGGCGAGCTCCTACAATGAGCAGTTCTTC
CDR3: CASSWRRQASSYNEQFF

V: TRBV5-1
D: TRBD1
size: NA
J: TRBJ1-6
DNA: TGCGCCAGCAGCCCCGGGACAGGGGACTTGGGGTATAATTCACCCCTCCACTTT
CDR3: CASSPGTGDLGYNSPLHF

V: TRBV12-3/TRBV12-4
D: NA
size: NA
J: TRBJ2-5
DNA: TGTGCCAGCAGCAGACTGGTAGAGACCCAGTACTTC
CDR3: CASSRLVETQYF

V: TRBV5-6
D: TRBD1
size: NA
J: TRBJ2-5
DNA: TGTGCCAGCAGCACAGGGGTGGTGGAGACCCAGTACTTC
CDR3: CASSTGVVETQYF

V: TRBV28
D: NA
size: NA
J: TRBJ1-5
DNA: TGTGCCAGCAGTTTATCCGCAGGGAACAATCAGCCCCAGCATTTT
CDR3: CASSLSAGNNQPQHF

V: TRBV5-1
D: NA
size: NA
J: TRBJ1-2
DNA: TGCGCCAGCAGCTTGGCTCCGGACATTTCTGGCTACACCTTC
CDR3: CASSLAPDISGYTF

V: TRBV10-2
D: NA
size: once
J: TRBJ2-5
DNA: TGCGCCAGCAGTCAACTACCTGAAGAGACCCAGTACTTC
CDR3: CASSQLPEETQYF

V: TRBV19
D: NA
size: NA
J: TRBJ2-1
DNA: TGTGCCAGTAGAATTACTAGACATAATCACAATGAGCAGTTCTTC
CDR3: CASRITRHNHNEQFF

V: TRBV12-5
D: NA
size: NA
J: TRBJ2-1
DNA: TGTGCTAGTGGTTTTTGGGGCCCGGGCGGGGATGAGCAGTTCTTC
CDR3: CASGFWGPGGDEQFF

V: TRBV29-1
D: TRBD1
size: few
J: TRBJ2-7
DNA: TGCAGCGTGGGACAGGGCTCCTACGAGCAGTACTTC
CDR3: CSVGQGSYEQYF

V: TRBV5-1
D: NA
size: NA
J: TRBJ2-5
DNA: TGCGCCAGCAGCTTGATCCGTCAAGAGACCCAGTACTTC
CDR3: CASSLIRQETQYF

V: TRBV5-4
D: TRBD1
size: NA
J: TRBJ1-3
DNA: TGTGCCAGCAGCGTGGGACAGGACTTCTCTGGAAACACCATATATTTT
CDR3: CASSVGQDFSGNTIYF

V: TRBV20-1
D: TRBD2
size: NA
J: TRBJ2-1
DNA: TGCAGTGCTAGTACTGCGGGGGGGCACAATGAGCAGTTCTTC
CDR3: CSASTAGGHNEQFF

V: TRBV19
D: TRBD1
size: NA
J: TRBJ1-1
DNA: TGTGCCAGTAGTCCACTAACAGGGGCGGACACTGAAGCTTTCTTT
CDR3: CASSPLTGADTEAFF

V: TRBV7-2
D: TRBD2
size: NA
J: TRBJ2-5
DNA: TGTGCCAGCAGCCGCGGACTAGCGGGGTACCAAGAGACCCAGTACTTC
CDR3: CASSRGLAGYQETQYF

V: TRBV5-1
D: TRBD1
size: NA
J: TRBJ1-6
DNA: TGCGCCAGCAGCTTGGCCCAGGGGGAAGGCGCAGTCCTCCACTTT
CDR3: CASSLAQGEGAVLHF

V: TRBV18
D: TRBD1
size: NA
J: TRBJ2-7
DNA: TGTGCCAGCTCACCGGGACAGGGCTCCTACGAGCAGTACTTC
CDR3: CASSPGQGSYEQYF

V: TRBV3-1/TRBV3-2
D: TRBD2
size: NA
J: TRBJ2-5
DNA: TGTGCCATTAGCGGGGGGGGCCAAGAGACCCAGTACTTC
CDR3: CAISGGGQETQYF

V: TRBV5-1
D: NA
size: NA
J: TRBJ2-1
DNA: TGCGCCAGCAGCTCCACGGGGAGCGACTACAATGAGCAGTTCTTC
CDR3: CASSSTGSDYNEQFF

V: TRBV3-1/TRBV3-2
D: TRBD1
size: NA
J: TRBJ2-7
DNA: TGTGCCAGCAGCCGGACTTGGGACAGTAACTACGAGCAGTACTTC
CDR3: CASSRTWDSNYEQYF

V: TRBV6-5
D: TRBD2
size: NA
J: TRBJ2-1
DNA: TGTGCCAGCAGTACTATAGCGGGCCAGCAGTTCTTC
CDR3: CASSTIAGQQFF

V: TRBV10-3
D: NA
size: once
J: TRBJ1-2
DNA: TGTGCCACCGAGGACAGTAACTATGGCTACACCTTC
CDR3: CATEDSNYGYTF

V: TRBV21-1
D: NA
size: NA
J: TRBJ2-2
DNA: TGTGCCAGCCCCTTACTAGCGGGAGGGCCTGGTGGCGGGGAGCTGTTTTTT
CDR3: CASPLLAGGPGGGELFF

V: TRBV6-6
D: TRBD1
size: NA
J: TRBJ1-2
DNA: TGTGCCAGCAGTTACGACAGGGCTCGTGGCTACACCTTC
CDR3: CASSYDRARGYTF

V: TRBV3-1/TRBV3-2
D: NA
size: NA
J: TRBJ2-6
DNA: TGTGCCAGCGGCTCAGGACTCCTCTCTGGGGCCAACGTCCTGACTTTC
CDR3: CASGSGLLSGANVLTF

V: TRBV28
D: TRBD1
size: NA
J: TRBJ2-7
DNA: TGTGCCAGCAGACAAGGGACAGGGTCGCCCTACGAGCAGTACTTC
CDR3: CASRQGTGSPYEQYF

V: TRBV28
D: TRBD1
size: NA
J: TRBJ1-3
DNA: TGTGCCAGCAGCCGAATGACAGGGTCTGGAAACACCATATATTTT
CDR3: CASSRMTGSGNTIYF

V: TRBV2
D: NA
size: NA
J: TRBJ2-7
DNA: TGTGCCAGCAGTGAAGCTTTCCAAGGGTCGAGCGGGCAGTACTTC
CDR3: CASSEAFQGSSGQYF

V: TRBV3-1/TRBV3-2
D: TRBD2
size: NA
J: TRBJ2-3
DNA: TGTGCCAGCAGCCAAACTAGCGGGACAAGCACAGATACGCAGTATTTT
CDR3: CASSQTSGTSTDTQYF

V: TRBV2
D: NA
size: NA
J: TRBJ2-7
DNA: TGTGCCAGCAGGGAGGGCAGGGAGTACGAGCAGTACTTC
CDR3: CASREGREYEQYF

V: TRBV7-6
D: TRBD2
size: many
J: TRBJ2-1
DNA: TGTGCCAGCAGCTTCTACAGCGGGGGGGCCAATGAGCAGTTCTTC
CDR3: CASSFYSGGANEQFF

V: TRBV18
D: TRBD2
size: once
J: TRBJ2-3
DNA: TGTGCCAGCTCTCGACTAGCGGGGGCAGATACGCAGTATTTT
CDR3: CASSRLAGADTQYF

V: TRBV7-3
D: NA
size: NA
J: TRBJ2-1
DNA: TGTGCCAGCAGCTTAAACGGGAGACAAGACAATGAGCAGTTCTTC
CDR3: CASSLNGRQDNEQFF

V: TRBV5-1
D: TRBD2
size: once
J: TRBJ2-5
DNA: TGCGCCAGCAGCTCGCCGTCGGGGAGGGGAGAGACCCAGTACTTC
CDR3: CASSSPSGRGETQYF

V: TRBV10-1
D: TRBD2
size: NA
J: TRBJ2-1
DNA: TGCGCCAGCAGTGAGTCGGGACTAGCGGGAGGGTCCTCCTACAATGAGCAGTTCTTC
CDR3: CASSESGLAGGSSYNEQFF

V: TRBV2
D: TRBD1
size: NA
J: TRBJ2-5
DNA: TGTGCCACGGAACCGGGACAGTCTTCAGAGACCCAGTACTTC
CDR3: CATEPGQSSETQYF

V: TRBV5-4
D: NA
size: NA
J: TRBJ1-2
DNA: TGTGCCAGCAGCTTGGATTCGGGCTACACCTTC
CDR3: CASSLDSGYTF